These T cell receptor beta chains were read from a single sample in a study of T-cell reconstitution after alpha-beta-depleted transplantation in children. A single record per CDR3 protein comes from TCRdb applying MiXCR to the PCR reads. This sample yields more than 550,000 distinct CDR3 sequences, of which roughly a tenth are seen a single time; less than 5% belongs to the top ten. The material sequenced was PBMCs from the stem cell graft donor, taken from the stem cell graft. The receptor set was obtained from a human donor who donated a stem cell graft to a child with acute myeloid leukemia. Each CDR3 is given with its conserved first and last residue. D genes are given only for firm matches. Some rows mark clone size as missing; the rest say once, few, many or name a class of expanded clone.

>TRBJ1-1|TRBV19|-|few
CASSIRGGWTEAFF
TGTGCCAGTAGTATACGGGGGGGATGGACTGAAGCTTTCTTT
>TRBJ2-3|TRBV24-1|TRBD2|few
CATSDFVTSGSTDTQYF
TGTGCCACCAGTGATTTTGTGACTAGCGGGAGCACAGATACGCAGTATTTT
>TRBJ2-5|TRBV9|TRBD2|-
CASSPVVAGAGETQYF
TGTGCCAGCAGCCCGGTGGTAGCGGGAGCGGGAGAGACCCAGTACTTC
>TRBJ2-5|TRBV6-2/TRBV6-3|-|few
CASIRGGNQETQYF
TGTGCCAGCATAAGAGGGGGTAACCAAGAGACCCAGTACTTC
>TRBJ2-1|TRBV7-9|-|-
CASSLVQNNEQFF
TGTGCCAGCAGCTTAGTACAAAACAATGAGCAGTTCTTC
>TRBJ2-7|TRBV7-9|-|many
CASTLSGVVSYEQYF
TGTGCCAGCACCCTGTCTGGGGTTGTCTCCTACGAGCAGTACTTC
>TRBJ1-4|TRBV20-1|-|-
CSAEVTVNEKLFF
TGCAGTGCCGAGGTGACAGTTAATGAAAAACTGTTTTTT
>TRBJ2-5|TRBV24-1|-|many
CATSEGETQYF
TGTGCCACCAGTGAGGGAGAGACCCAGTACTTC
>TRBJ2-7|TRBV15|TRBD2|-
CATSRGAGWGYEQYF
TGTGCCACCAGCAGAGGAGCGGGGTGGGGTTACGAGCAGTACTTC
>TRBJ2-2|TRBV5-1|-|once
CASSLVPSVNNKAGELFF
TGCGCCAGCAGCTTGGTTCCTAGCGTGAATAATAAAGCTGGGGAGCTGTTTTTT
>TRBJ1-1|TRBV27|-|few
CASSLRGGEAFF
TGTGCCAGCAGTTTAAGAGGGGGAGAAGCTTTCTTT
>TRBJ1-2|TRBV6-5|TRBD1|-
CASSSPKGQQANYGYTF
TGTGCCAGCAGTTCGCCTAAGGGACAGCAAGCTAACTATGGCTACACCTTC
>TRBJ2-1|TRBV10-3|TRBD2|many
CAIKEASGGNEQFF
TGTGCCATCAAGGAAGCCAGCGGGGGCAATGAGCAGTTCTTC